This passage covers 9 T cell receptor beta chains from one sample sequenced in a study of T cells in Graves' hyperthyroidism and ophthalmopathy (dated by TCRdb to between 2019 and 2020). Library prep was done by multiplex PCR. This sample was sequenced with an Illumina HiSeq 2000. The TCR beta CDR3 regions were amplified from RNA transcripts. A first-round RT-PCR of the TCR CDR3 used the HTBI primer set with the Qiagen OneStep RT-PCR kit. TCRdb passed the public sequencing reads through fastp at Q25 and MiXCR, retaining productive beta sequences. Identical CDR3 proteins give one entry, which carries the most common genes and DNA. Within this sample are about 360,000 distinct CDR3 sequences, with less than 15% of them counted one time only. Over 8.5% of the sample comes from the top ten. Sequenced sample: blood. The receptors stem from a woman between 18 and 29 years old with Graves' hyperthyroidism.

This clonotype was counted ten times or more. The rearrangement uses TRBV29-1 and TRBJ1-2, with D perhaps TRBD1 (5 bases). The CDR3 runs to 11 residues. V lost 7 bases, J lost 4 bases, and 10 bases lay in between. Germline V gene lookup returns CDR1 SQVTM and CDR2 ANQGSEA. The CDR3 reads CSAGQIYGYTF. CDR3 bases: TGCAGCGCAGGGCAGATCTATGGCTACACCTTC. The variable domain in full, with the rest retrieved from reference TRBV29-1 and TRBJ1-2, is SAVISQKPSRDICQRGTSLTIQCQVDSQVTMMFWYRQQPGQSLTLIATANQGSEATYESGFVIDKFPISRPNLTFSTLTVSNMSPEDSSIYLCSAGQIYGYTFGSGTRLTVV.

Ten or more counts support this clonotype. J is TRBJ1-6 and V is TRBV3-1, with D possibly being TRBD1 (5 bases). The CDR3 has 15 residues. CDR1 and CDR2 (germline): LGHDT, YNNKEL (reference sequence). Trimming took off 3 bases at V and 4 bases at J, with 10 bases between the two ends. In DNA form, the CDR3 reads TGTGCCAGCAGCCATCGACAGAGATATAATTCACCCCTCCACTTT. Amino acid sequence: CASSHRQRYNSPLHF.

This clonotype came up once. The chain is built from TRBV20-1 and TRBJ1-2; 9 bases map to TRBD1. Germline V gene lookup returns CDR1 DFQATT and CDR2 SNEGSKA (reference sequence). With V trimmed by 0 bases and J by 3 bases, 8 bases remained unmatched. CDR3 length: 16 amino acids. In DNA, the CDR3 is TGCAGTGCTAGAGATCCCCGGACAGGGGCCCACTATGGCTACACCTTC. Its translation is CSARDPRTGAHYGYTF.

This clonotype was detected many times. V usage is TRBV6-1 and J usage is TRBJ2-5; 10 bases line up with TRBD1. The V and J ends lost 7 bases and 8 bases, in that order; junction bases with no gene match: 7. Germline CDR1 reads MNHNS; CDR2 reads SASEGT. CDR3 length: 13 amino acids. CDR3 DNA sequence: TGTGCCAGCACCGCAAGGGACAGGGGTACCCAGTACTTC. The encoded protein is CASTARDRGTQYF.

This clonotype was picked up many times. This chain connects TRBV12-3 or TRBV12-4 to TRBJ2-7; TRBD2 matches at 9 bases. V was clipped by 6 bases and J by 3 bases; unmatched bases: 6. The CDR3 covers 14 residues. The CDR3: CASSPSGVGYEQYF. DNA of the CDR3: TGTGCCAGCAGCCCTAGCGGGGTTGGCTACGAGCAGTACTTC.

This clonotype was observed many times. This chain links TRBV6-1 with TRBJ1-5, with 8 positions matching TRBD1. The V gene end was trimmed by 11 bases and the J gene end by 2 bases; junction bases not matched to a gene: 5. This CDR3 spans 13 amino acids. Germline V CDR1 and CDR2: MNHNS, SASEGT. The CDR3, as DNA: TGTGCCGTCGCGACAGGGGGCAATCAGCCCCAGCATTTT. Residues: CAVATGGNQPQHF.

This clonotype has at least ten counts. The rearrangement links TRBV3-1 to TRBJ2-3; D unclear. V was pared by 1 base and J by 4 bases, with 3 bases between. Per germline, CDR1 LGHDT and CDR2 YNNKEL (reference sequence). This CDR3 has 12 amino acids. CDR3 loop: CASSQAADTQYF. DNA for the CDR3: TGTGCCAGCAGCCAAGCGGCAGATACGCAGTATTTT.

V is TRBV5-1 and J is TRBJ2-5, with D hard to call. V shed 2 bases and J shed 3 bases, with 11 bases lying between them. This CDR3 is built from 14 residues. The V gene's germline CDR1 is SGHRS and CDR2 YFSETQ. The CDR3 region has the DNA TGCGCCAGCAGCTTCGACGGACGAGAAGAGACCCAGTACTTC. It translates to CASSFDGREETQYF. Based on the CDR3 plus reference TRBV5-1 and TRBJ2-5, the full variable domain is KAGVTQTPRYLIKTRGQQVTLSCSPISGHRSVSWYQQTPGQGLQFLFEYFSETQRNKGNFPGRFSGRQFSNSRSEMNVSTLELGDSALYLCASSFDGREETQYFGPGTRLLVL.

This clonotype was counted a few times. CDR3: CASSLWTEGEQFF. Here the CDR3 DNA reads TGTGCCAGCAGCTTATGGACAGAAGGTGAGCAGTTCTTC. This sequence joins TRBV7-6 and TRBJ2-1, with a weak D call TRBD1 (6 bases). The CDR3 has 13 amino acids. CDR1 is SGHVS and CDR2 is FNYEAQ in the germline V gene. The ends were cut back, 2 bases at V and 9 bases at J, with 11 bases in the middle. Full variable domain (rest looked up from reference TRBV7-6 and TRBJ2-1): GAGVSQSPRYKVTKRGQDVALRCDPISGHVSLYWYRQALGQGPEFLTYFNYEAQQDKSGLPNDRFSAERPEGSISTLTIQRTEQRDSAMYRCASSLWTEGEQFFGPGTRLTVL.